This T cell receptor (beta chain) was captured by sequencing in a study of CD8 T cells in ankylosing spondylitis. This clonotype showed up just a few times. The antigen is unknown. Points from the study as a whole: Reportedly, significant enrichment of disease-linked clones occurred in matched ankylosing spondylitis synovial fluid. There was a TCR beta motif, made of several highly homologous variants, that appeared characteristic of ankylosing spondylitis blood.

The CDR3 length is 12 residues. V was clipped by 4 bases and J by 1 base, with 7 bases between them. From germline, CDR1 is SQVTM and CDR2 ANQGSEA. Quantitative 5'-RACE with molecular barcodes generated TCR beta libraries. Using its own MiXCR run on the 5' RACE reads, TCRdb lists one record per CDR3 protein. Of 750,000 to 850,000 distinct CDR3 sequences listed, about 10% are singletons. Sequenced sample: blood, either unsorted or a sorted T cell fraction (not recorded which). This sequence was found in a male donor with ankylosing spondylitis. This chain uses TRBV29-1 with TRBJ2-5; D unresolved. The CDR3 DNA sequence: TGCAGCGTTGGGGTCAGCCAAGAGACCCAGTACTTC. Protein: CSVGVSQETQYF.